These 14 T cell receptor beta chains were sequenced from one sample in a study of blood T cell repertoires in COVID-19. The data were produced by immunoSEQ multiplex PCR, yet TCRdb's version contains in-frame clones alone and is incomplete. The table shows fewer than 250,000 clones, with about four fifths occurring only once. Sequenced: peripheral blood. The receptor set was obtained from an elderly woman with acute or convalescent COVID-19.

The CDR3 DNA reads as TGTGCCCAGGGCCAGAACACCGGGGAGCTGTTTTTT. Translation gives CAQGQNTGELFF. The V call is TRBV3-1 (or the pseudogene TRBV3-2), the J call TRBJ2-2; a weak D match, TRBD1 (5 bases). The V and J ends lost 11 bases and 1 base respectively, with 8 bases between them. CDR3 length: 12 residues. Germline-derived CDR1 and CDR2 are LGHDT and YNNKEL (reference sequence).

CDR3 nucleotides: TGTGCCAGCAGCCAAGATAGGGGGACAGGTTTGGTGTTTTTT. Residues: CASSQDRGTGLVFF. The genes are TRBV4-2 and TRBJ1-4; 8 bases line up with TRBD1. J was trimmed by 15 bases and V by 0 bases; bases with no gene match: 9. Per germline, CDR1 LGHNA and CDR2 YNFKEQ. CDR3 length: 14 residues.

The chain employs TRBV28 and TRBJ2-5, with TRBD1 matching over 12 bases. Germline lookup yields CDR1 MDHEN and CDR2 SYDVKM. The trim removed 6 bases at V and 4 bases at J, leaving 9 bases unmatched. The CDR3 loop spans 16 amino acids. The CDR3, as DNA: TGTGCCAGCAGCGGTTCGGGACAGGGGGCCGGAGAGACCCAGTACTTC. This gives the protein CASSGSGQGAGETQYF.

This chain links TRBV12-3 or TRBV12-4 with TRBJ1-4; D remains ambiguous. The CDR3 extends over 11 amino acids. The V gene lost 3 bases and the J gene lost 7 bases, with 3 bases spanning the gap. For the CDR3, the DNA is TGTGCCAGCAGTTTGGCTGAAAAACTGTTTTTT. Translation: CASSLAEKLFF.

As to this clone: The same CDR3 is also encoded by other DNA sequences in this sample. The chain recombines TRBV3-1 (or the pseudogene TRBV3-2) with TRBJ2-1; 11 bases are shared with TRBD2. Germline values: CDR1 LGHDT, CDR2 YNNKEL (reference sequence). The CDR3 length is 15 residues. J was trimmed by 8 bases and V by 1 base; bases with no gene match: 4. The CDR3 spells CASSQVTSGADEQFF. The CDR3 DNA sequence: TGTGCCAGCAGCCAAGTGACTAGCGGGGCGGATGAGCAGTTCTTC.

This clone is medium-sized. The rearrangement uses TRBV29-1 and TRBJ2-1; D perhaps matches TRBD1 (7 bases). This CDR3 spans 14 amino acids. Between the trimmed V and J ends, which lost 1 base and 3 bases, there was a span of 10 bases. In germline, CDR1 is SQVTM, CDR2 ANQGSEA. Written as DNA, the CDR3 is TGCAGCGTTGAAGGACAGGGACTCTACAATGAGCAGTTCTTC. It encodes CSVEGQGLYNEQFF.

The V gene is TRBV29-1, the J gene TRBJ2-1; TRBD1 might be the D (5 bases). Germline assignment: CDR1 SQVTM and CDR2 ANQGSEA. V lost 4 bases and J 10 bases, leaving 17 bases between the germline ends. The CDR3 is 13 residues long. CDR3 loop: CSVGSVPRGEQFF. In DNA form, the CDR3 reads TGCAGCGTTGGAAGCGTCCCTAGGGGAGAGCAGTTCTTC.

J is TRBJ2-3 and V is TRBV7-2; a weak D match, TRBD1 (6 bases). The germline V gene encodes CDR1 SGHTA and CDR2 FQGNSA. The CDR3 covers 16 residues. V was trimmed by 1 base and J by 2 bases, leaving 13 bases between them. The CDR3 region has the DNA TGTGCCAGCAGCTTAGGGCTGGGGGCGAACACAGATACGCAGTATTTT. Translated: CASSLGLGANTDTQYF.

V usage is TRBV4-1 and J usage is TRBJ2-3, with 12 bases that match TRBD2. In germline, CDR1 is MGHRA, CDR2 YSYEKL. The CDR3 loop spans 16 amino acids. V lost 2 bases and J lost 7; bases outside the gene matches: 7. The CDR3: CASSQLASGGAYTQYF. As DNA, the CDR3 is TGCGCCAGCAGCCAACTTGCTAGCGGGGGGGCATATACGCAGTATTTT.

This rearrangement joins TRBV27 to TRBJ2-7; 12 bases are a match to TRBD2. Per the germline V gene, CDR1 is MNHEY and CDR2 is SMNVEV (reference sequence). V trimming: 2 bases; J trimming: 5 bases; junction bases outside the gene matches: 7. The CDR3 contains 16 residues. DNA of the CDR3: TGTGCCAGCAGTTTACTAGCGGGAGGGCCTATTCACGAGCAGTACTTC. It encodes CASSLLAGGPIHEQYF.

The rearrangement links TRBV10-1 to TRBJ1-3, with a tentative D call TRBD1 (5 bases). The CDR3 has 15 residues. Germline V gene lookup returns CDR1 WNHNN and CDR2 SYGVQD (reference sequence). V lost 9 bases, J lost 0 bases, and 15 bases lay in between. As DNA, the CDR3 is TGCGCCAGGATTGTTGACAGCCGCTCTGGAAACACCATATATTTT. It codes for CARIVDSRSGNTIYF.

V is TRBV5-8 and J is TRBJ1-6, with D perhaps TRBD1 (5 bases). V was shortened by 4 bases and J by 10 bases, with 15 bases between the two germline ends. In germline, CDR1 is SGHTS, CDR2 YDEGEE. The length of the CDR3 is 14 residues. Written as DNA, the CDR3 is TGTGCCAGCAGCCGTCAACGGGGGTACTCACCCCTCCACTTT. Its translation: CASSRQRGYSPLHF.

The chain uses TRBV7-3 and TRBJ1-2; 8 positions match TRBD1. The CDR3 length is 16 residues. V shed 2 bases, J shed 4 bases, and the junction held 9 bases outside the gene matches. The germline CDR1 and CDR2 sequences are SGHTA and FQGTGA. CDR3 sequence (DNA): TGTGCCAGCAGCTTAGATGCGCAGGGGGCTGGCTATGGCTACACCTTC. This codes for CASSLDAQGAGYGYTF.

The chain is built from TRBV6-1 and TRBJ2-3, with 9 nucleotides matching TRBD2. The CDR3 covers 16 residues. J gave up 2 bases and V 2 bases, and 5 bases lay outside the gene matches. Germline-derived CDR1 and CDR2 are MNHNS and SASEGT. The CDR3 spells CASSEWPSGVTDTQYF. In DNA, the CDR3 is TGTGCCAGCAGTGAATGGCCTAGCGGGGTCACAGATACGCAGTATTTT.